This TCR beta chain was captured by sequencing in a study of blood T cell repertoires in COVID-19. The overall study: The United States, Italy and Spain were the sources of the acute and convalescent COVID-19 samples. Nucleic acid was either cDNA or gDNA, and it came from T cells, B-cell-depleted T cells, or PBMCs.

V was shortened by 4 bases and J by 10 bases, with 14 bases between the two germline ends. CDR3 length: 13 residues. CDR1 is LNHDA, CDR2 SQIVND, per germline (reference sequence). Per the original data handling: Nucleated cell counts were estimated from reference gene primer amplification. Some clones are missing from TCRdb's copy, which holds only in-frame ones; the method was immunoSEQ multiplex PCR. The V and J calls and clone size come from that table; D and trimming were worked out from the DNA. The data show 200,000 to 250,000 clones, with approximately 90% seen just once and under 2% held by the top ten.

The chain employs TRBV19 and TRBJ2-1; D is perhaps TRBD1 (5 bases). This clonotype was sampled from a man aged 70 or older with acute or convalescent COVID-19. The sequencing input was peripheral blood. DNA of the CDR3: TGTGCCAGTAGTACGACGGACATTGGGGAGCAGTTCTTC. As protein: CASSTTDIGEQFF.